Listed below are T cell receptor beta chains from one sample, sequenced in a study of T-cell reconstitution after alpha-beta-depleted transplantation in children. TCRdb re-called the PCR reads through MiXCR, storing one row per CDR3 protein. Of fewer than 550,000 distinct CDR3 sequences listed, about 10% are singletons. The material was PBMCs, mostly from graft donor cells, obtained 180 days after TCRalphabeta/CD19-depleted stem cell transplant. These receptors all stem from a female patient between 2 and 15 years old who had a stem cell transplant for aplastic anemia, so the T cells may come from the graft donor. The CDR3 runs from the conserved cysteine through the conserved F or W. D genes are given only for firm matches. The size entry is marked missing in some rows and otherwise reads once, few, many or a size class.

j_call v_call d_call clone_size cdr3_nt cdr3_aa
TRBJ2-7 TRBV20-1 TRBD1 - TGCAGTGCTAGAGATGACGGGACAGGTTACGAGCAGTACTTC CSARDDGTGYEQYF
TRBJ2-7 TRBV29-1 - many TGCAGCGCCACTACGTACGAGCAGTACTTC CSATTYEQYF
TRBJ2-2 TRBV20-1 TRBD2 few TGCAGTGCTGGACTAGCGGGAGGGCGTAGCACCGGGGAGCTGTTTTTT CSAGLAGGRSTGELFF
TRBJ2-7 TRBV5-1 TRBD1 few TGCGCCAGCAGCTACGGCCGGGACAGGGTTTACGAGCAGTACTTC CASSYGRDRVYEQYF
TRBJ2-7 TRBV2 TRBD1 few TGTGCCAGCAGAACGACAGGGGTCGCCTACGAGCAGTACTTC CASRTTGVAYEQYF
TRBJ2-1 TRBV7-2 TRBD2 many TGTGCCAGCAGCTCCCCGACTAGCTTACTCTCCTACAATGAGCAGTTCTTC CASSSPTSLLSYNEQFF
TRBJ2-1 TRBV5-1 TRBD2 - TGCGCCAGCGACCGTGGGGCGGGAGCTTACAATGAGCAGTTCTTC CASDRGAGAYNEQFF
TRBJ1-1 TRBV4-3 - - TGCGCCAGCAGCCAAAAGAGGAACACTGAAGCTTTCTTT CASSQKRNTEAFF
TRBJ2-7 TRBV7-2 - - TGTGCCAGCAGCTTAGTGGTTATGGGCGGGTTCTCCTACGAGCAGTACTTC CASSLVVMGGFSYEQYF
TRBJ2-7 TRBV11-2 TRBD1 - TGTGCCAGCAGCTCGCCTCGGACAGGGAAGAGGGGCGAGCAGTACTTC CASSSPRTGKRGEQYF
TRBJ1-1 TRBV12-3/TRBV12-4 - - TGTGCCAGCCACCGGAGGGGGAACACTGAAGCTTTCTTT CASHRRGNTEAFF
TRBJ2-1 TRBV5-1 - few TGCGCCAGCAGCCCCGTGGGGGCGAGCTCCTACAATGAGCAGTTCTTC CASSPVGASSYNEQFF